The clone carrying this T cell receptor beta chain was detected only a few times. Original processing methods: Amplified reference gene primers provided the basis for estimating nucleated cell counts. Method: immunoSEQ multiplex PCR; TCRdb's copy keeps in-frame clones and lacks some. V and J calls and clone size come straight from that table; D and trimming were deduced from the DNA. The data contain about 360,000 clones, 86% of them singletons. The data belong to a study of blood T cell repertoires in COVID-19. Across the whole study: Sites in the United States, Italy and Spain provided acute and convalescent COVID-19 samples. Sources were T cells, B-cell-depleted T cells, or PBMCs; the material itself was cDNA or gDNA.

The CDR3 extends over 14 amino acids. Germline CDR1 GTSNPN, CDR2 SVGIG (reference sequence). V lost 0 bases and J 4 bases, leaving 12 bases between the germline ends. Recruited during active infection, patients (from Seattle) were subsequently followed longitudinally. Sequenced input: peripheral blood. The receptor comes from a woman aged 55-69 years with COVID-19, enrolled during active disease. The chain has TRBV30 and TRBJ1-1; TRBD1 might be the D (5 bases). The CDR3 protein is CAWSVRGGSTEAFF. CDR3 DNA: TGTGCCTGGAGTGTACGGGGGGGTTCCACTGAAGCTTTCTTT.